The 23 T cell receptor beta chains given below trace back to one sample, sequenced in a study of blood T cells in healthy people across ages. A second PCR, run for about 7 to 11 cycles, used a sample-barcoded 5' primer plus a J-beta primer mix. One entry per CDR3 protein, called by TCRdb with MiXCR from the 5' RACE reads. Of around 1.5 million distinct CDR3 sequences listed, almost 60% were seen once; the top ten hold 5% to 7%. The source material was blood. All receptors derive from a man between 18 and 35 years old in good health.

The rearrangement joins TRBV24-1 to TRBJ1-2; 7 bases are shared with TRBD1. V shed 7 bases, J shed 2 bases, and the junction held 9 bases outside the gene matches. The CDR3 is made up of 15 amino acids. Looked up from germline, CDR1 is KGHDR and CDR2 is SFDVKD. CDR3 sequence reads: CATSGPGGDNYGYTF. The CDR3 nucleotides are TGTGCCACCAGCGGCCCAGGGGGAGACAACTATGGCTACACCTTC.

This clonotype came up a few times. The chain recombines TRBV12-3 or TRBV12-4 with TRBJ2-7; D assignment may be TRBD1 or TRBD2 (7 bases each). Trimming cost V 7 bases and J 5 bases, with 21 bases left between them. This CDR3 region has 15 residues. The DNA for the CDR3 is TGTGCCAGCAACCAGGGGGGGTTTTCTCTCCACGAGCAGTACTTC. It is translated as CASNQGGFSLHEQYF.

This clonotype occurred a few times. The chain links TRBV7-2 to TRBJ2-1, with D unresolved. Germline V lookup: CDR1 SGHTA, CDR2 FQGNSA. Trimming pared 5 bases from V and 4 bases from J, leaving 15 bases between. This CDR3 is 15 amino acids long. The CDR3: CASSPVRQSYNEQFF. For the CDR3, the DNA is TGTGCCAGCAGCCCAGTGCGCCAATCTTACAATGAGCAGTTCTTC.

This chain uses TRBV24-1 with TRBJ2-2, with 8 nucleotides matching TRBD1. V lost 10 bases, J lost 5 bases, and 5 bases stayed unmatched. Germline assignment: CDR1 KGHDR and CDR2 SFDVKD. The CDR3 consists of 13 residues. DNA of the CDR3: TGTGCCACGCGGACAGGGAGGACCGGGGAGCTGTTTTTT. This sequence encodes CATRTGRTGELFF.

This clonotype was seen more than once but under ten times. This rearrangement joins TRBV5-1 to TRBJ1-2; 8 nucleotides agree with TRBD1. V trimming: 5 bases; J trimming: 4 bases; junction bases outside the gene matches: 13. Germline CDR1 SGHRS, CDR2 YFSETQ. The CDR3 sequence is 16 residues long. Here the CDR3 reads CASRPSGTGSLYGYTF. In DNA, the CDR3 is TGCGCCAGCAGACCATCCGGGACAGGTTCCCTCTATGGCTACACCTTC.

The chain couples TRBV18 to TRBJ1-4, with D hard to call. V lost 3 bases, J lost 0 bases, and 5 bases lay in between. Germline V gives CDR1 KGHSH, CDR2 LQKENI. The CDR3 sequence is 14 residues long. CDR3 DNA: TGTGCCAGCTCACCGGATGCAACTAATGAAAAACTGTTTTTT. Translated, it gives CASSPDATNEKLFF.

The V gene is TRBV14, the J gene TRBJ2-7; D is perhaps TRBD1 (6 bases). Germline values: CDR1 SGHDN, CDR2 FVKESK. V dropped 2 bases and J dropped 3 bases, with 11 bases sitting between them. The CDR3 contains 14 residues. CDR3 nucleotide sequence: TGTGCCAGCAGCCAACAGGGGTTAGGCTACGAGCAGTACTTC. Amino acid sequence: CASSQQGLGYEQYF.

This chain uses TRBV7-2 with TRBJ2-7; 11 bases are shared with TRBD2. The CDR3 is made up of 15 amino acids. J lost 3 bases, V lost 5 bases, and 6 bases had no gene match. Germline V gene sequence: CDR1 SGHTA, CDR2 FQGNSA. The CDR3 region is CASSLGLAALYEQYF. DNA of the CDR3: TGTGCCAGCAGCCTGGGACTAGCGGCCCTCTACGAGCAGTACTTC.

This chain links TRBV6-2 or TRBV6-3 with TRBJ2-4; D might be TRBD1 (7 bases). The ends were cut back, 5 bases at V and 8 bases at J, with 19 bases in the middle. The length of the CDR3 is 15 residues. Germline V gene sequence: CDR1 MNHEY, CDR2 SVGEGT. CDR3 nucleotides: TGTGCCAGCAGTAAGGCGGGACAGCTTCAAGACATTCAGTACTTC. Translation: CASSKAGQLQDIQYF.

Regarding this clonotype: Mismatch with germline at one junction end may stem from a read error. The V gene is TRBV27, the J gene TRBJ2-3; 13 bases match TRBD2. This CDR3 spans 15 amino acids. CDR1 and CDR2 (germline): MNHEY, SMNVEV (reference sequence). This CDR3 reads CTSSTGTSGTDTQYF. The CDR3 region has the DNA TGTACCAGCAGTACCGGGACTAGCGGGACGGATACGCAGTATTTT.

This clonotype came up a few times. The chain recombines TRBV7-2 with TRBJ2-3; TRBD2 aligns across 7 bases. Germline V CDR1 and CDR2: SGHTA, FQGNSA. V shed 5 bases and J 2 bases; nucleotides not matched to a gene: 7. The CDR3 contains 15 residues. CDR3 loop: CASSLSGHPTDTQYF. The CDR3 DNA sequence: TGTGCCAGCAGCCTTAGCGGGCATCCCACAGATACGCAGTATTTT.

CDR3 sequence reads: CATGQRESEQFF. The CDR3 DNA reads TGTGCCACCGGCCAGCGGGAGAGTGAGCAGTTCTTC. The chain combines TRBV6-6 with TRBJ2-1; 8 positions agree with TRBD2. The CDR3 totals 12 residues. Trimming took 10 bases from V and 9 from J; bases not matched to a gene: 8. Germline V gene sequence: CDR1 MNHNY, CDR2 SVGAGI (reference sequence).

CDR3 coding DNA: TGTGCCAGCAGTCGAGGCTTTGGAAACACCATATATTTT. Protein: CASSRGFGNTIYF. The chain joins TRBV6-6 to TRBJ1-3; D uncertain. V gave up 5 bases and J gave up 3 bases, with 8 bases separating them. Germline V lookup: CDR1 MNHNY, CDR2 SVGAGI (reference sequence). The CDR3 is 13 amino acids.

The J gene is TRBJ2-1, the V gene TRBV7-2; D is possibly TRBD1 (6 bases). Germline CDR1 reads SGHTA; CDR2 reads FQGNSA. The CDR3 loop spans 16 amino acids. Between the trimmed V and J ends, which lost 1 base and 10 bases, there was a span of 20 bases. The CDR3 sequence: CASSLVPGAVPKEQFF. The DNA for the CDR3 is TGTGCCAGCAGCTTAGTTCCAGGGGCGGTTCCCAAGGAGCAGTTCTTC.

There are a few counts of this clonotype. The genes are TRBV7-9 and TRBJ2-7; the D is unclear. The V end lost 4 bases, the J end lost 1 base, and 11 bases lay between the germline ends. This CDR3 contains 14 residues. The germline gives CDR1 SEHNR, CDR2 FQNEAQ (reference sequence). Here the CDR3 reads CASSSLRGSYEQYF. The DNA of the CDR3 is TGTGCCAGCAGCTCGCTCCGTGGTTCCTACGAGCAGTACTTC. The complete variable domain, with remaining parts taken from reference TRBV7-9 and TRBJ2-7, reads DTGVSQNPRHKITKRGQNVTFRCDPISEHNRLYWYRQTLGQGPEFLTYFQNEAQLEKSRLLSDRFSAERPKGSFSTLEIQRTEQGDSAMYLCASSSLRGSYEQYFGPGTRLTVT.

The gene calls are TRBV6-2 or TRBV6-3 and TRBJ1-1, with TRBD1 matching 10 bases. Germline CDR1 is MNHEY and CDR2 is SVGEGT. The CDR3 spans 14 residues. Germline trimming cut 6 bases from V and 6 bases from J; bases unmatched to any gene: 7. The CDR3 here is CASSMTGGRAEAFF. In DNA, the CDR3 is TGTGCCAGCAGCATGACAGGGGGCCGGGCTGAAGCTTTCTTT.

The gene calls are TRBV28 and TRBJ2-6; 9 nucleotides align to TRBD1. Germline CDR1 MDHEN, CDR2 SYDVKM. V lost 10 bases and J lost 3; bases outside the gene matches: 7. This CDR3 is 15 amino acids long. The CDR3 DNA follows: TGTGCCACGCGGACAGGGGACTTTGGGGCCAACGTCCTGACTTTC. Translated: CATRTGDFGANVLTF.

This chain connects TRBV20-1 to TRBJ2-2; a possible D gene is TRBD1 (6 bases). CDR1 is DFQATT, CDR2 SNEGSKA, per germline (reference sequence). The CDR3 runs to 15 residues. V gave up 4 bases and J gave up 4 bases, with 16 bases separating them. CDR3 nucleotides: TGCAGTGCTAAGGGGCCAGGGGAGATCACCGGGGAGCTGTTTTTT. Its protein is CSAKGPGEITGELFF.

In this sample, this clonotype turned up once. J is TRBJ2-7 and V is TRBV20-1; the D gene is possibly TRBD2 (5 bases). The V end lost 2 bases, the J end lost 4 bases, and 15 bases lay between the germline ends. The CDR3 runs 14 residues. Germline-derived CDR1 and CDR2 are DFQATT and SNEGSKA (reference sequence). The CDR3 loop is CSARRRLGAYEQYF. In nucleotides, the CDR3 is TGCAGTGCTAGACGCAGACTGGGAGCTTACGAGCAGTACTTC.

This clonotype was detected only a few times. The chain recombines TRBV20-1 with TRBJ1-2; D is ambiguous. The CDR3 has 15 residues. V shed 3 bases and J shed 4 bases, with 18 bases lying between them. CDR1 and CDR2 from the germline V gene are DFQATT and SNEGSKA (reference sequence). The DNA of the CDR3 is TGCAGTGCTAGCCCAACATACGCCAACAGCTATGGCTACACCTTC. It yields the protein CSASPTYANSYGYTF.

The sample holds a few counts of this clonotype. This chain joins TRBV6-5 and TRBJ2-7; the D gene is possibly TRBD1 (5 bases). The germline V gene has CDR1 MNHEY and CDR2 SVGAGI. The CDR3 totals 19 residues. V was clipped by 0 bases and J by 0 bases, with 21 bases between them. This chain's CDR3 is CASSYSILYRPQDSYEQYF. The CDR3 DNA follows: TGTGCCAGCAGTTACTCGATCCTCTACCGCCCACAGGACTCCTACGAGCAGTACTTC.

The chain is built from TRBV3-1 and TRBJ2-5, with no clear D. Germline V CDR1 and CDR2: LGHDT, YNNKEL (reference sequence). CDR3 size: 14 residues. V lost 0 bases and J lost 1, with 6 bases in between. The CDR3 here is CASSQDTTQETQYF. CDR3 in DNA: TGTGCCAGCAGCCAAGATACCACCCAAGAGACCCAGTACTTC.

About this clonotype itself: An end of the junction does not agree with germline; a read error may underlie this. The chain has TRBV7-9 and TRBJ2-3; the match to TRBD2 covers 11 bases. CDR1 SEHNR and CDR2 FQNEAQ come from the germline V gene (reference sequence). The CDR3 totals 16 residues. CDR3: CASSPLAGGLTDTQYF. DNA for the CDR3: TGCGCCAGCAGCCCATTAGCGGGGGGGCTAACAGATACGCAGTATTTT.